These 13 T cell receptor beta chains were all obtained from the same sample, sequenced in a study of blood T cell repertoires in COVID-19. This table comes from immunoSEQ multiplex PCR, and its TCRdb copy is limited to in-frame clones, with some not included. The sample holds hundreds of thousands of clones; 83% are singletons and the top ten take 3.6%. The sequencing input was PBMCs or T cells enriched from blood (not recorded which). The origin of the receptors is a woman aged 40 to 49 who had been exposed to COVID-19.

In nucleotides, the CDR3 is TGTGCCAGCAGCTTAGAGGGGAACTATGGCTACACCTTC. As protein: CASSLEGNYGYTF. The rearrangement links TRBV7-9 to TRBJ1-2, with a tentative D call TRBD1 (5 bases). The V end was cut by 1 base, the J end by 2 bases, with 5 bases between. CDR1 SEHNR and CDR2 FQNEAQ come from the germline V gene (reference sequence). The CDR3 has 13 residues.

This clone showed up just once. Distinct nucleotide sequences in the sample also encode this CDR3. This chain uses TRBV2 with TRBJ1-2; 8 bases are a match to TRBD1. V dropped 5 bases and J dropped 1; count of bases not matched to a gene: 3. The CDR3 is made up of 14 amino acids. From germline, CDR1 is SNHLY and CDR2 FYNNEI. For the CDR3, the DNA is TGTGCCAGCAGTCAAGGACAGGGTAACTATGGCTACACCTTC. As protein: CASSQGQGNYGYTF.

This chain joins TRBV25-1 and TRBJ2-2; D remains ambiguous. The CDR3 loop spans 11 amino acids. The germline V gene encodes CDR1 MGHDK and CDR2 SYGVNS. V dropped 3 bases and J dropped 9 bases, with 5 bases sitting between them. The CDR3 coding sequence is TGTGCCAGCAGTGATAGAAGGGAGCTGTTTTTT. It encodes CASSDRRELFF.

Here the CDR3 reads CASSLESPSYNEQFF. Written as DNA, the CDR3 is TGTGCCAGCAGTTTAGAGAGTCCCTCCTACAATGAGCAGTTCTTC. This chain connects TRBV27 to TRBJ2-1; D gene ambiguous. Germline values: CDR1 MNHEY, CDR2 SMNVEV (reference sequence). Trimming took 2 bases from V and 0 from J, leaving 8 bases between them. The CDR3 contains 15 residues.

This clone was picked up one time. V usage is TRBV29-1 and J usage is TRBJ1-1; 8 bases are shared with TRBD1. This CDR3 comprises 14 residues. V was pared by 4 bases and J by 6 bases, with 10 bases of the junction left unmatched. Germline V gene lookup returns CDR1 SQVTM and CDR2 ANQGSEA. The chain's CDR3 is CSVVGDRGIPEAFF. CDR3 coding DNA: TGCAGCGTTGTAGGAGACAGGGGAATCCCTGAAGCTTTCTTT.

The rearrangement uses TRBV30 and TRBJ2-3, with D hard to call. V was cut by 4 bases and J by 9 bases, with 14 bases left in between. This CDR3 is built from 12 residues. Germline V gene lookup returns CDR1 GTSNPN and CDR2 SVGIG (reference sequence). CDR3 nucleotide sequence: TGTGCCTGGAATAAGCGTGGTGAGACGCAGTATTTT. Translated, it gives CAWNKRGETQYF.

This chain connects TRBV28 to TRBJ1-2, with 9 bases fitting TRBD1. Germline V CDR1 and CDR2: MDHEN, SYDVKM. CDR3 size: 14 residues. V was pared by 2 bases and J by 7 bases, with 5 bases of the junction left unmatched. This chain's CDR3 is CASSLGGQGGGYTF. The CDR3 nucleotides are TGTGCCAGCAGTTTAGGGGGACAGGGCGGTGGCTACACCTTC.

This clone was seen more than once but under ten times. The chain joins TRBV7-6 to TRBJ2-3, with TRBD2 matching 10 bases. V dropped 4 bases and J dropped 4; count of bases not matched to a gene: 2. The CDR3 runs to 14 residues. Germline assignment: CDR1 SGHVS and CDR2 FNYEAQ. The CDR3 reads CASSSTSGSDTQYF. CDR3 nucleotide sequence: TGTGCCAGCAGCTCGACTAGCGGGTCAGATACGCAGTATTTT.

This chain connects TRBV2 to TRBJ1-1; 9 nucleotides line up with TRBD1. The CDR3 has 14 residues. Germline V gene sequence: CDR1 SNHLY, CDR2 FYNNEI. J gave up 2 bases and V 5 bases, and 3 bases lay outside the gene matches. The CDR3 region is CASSYRGRNTEAFF. DNA for the CDR3: TGTGCCAGCAGTTACAGGGGGCGAAACACTGAAGCTTTCTTT.

V is TRBV7-9 and J is TRBJ1-4, with a weak D call TRBD1 (6 bases). V was cut by 1 base and J by 6 bases, with 12 bases left in between. The CDR3 spans 15 residues. The germline CDR1 and CDR2 sequences are SEHNR and FQNEAQ (reference sequence). The CDR3 loop is CASSLGDTSDEKLFF. CDR3 DNA: TGTGCCAGCAGCTTAGGGGACACGTCGGATGAAAAACTGTTTTTT.

V and J are TRBV6-5 and TRBJ1-2; a possible D gene is TRBD1 (5 bases). The germline CDR1 and CDR2 sequences are MNHEY and SVGAGI. The CDR3 extends over 11 amino acids. V was trimmed by 8 bases and J by 5 bases, leaving 9 bases between them. CDR3 in amino acids: CASSDRYGYTF. The CDR3 bases are TGTGCCAGCTCTGACAGATATGGCTACACCTTC.

The rearrangement uses TRBV7-3 and TRBJ1-1; TRBD1 might be the D (6 bases). Germline-derived CDR1 and CDR2 are SGHTA and FQGTGA. There are 14 residues in the CDR3. V was pared by 5 bases and J by 2 bases, with 12 bases between. As DNA, the CDR3 is TGTGCCAGCAGCCCCGGACAGATAAACACTGAAGCTTTCTTT. Amino acids: CASSPGQINTEAFF.

Only a few counts were recorded for this clone. The chain couples TRBV10-3 to TRBJ2-1; TRBD2 is a possible D gene (6 bases). Trimming took 8 bases from V and 0 from J, leaving 14 bases between them. CDR3 length: 15 amino acids. Germline V CDR1 and CDR2: ENHRY, SYGVKD. This CDR3 reads CAIGSGSSSYNEQFF. Here the CDR3 DNA reads TGTGCCATCGGCTCCGGGAGCAGCTCCTACAATGAGCAGTTCTTC.